This T cell receptor (beta chain) was captured in a study of blood T cell repertoires in COVID-19 (dated by TCRdb to the early 2020s). Looking at the study overall: Collaborator samples came from the United States, Italy and Spain and covered acute and convalescent phases of COVID-19. The prospective study material was composed of cDNA or gDNA derived from T cells, B-cell-depleted T cells, or PBMCs. The dataset comprised deeply sampled blood TCRbeta repertoires from subjects exposed to, actively infected with, or recovered from COVID-19. The repertoires were made available in a free public database intended to serve as a resource for research on the immune response to SARS-CoV-2. The samples were drawn from two sources: the first 160 participants of the ongoing ImmuneRACE study, and over 1,000 subjects contributed by 6 global collaborators. A de-identified subject ID, COVID-19 status, age in years and sex were almost always included in the sample metadata. HLA class I and class II types, where available, came from metadata supplied by the sample provider rather than from assay-based typing. Study-wide findings and limitations: Clinical and demographic metadata were provided uncurated, with the amount varying by source and participant.

The collaborating institutions used their own protocols to collect whole blood in K2EDTA tubes. For TCRbeta analysis, collaborators shipped samples in one of three forms: frozen whole blood, isolated PBMCs, or DNA extracted from either of those sample types. As for this clone: Its target antigen remains unknown. It has no much larger one-base neighbor in the sample; base qualities were not kept.

The trim is 0 bases for V and 0 bases for J, with a gap of 16 bases between the germline ends. The CDR3 contains 19 residues, cysteine and phenylalanine counted. Only the CDR3 part of the read is kept: 57 bases, read in frame from the first base. The germline V gene yields SGDLS for CDR1 and YYNGEE for CDR2. TCRbeta CDR3 regions were amplified from genomic DNA using the immunoSEQ Assay, a bias-controlled multiplex PCR. In the paper's pipeline: Nucleated cell counts per sample were estimated from amplification of reference gene primers within the assay. Sequence reads were collapsed and filtered to measure the absolute abundance of every unique TCRbeta CDR3 rearrangement. For each sample, productive Simpson clonality was calculated as the square root of Simpson's diversity index over productive rearrangements. TCRdb obtained this table from immuneACCESS and retained in-frame rearrangements with V and J assigned. These tables miss some clones; where compared with another copy, unresolved V genes account for less than half of the shortfall, and the remainder is unexplained. V and J calls and clone size are given by that table; D and trimming were obtained from the DNA. The sample table holds about 280,000 clones, of which roughly 90% were seen once. The top ten clones comprise 3% of the sample.

The chain is made from TRBV9 and TRBJ2-6; the best D guess is TRBD2, with 7 bases matching. This sequence was found in a woman aged 25 to 39 with active or convalescent COVID-19. Specimen: peripheral blood. DNA sequence: TGTGCCAGCAGCGTAGTTGGGGGGGGCACCAGCTCTGGGGCCAACGTCCTGACTTTC. Protein translation: CASSVVGGGTSSGANVLTF.